The source of this TCR beta chain is a study of blood T cell repertoires in COVID-19. The CDR3 is 17 residues long. Germline-derived CDR1 and CDR2 are SNHLY and FYNNEI. The junction had 13 bases not matched to a gene; V was cut back by 7 bases and J by 2 bases. Measured with immunoSEQ multiplex PCR; TCRdb has only the in-frame clones, and not every one. The sample gives under 250,000 clones, roughly 88% of which show up once; 9% to 15% is in the top ten. The clonotype originates from a man older than 75 with acute or convalescent COVID-19. J is TRBJ1-5 and V is TRBV2; 8 bases fit TRBD1. The sequenced material came from peripheral blood. The CDR3 spells CASTTSTGGIGNQPQHF. The CDR3 DNA is TGTGCCAGCACGACCTCAACAGGGGGGATCGGCAATCAGCCCCAGCATTTT.